The 3 T cell receptor beta chains below were found in one sample sequenced in a study of identical twins. In TCRdb, the 5' RACE reads were re-called with MiXCR into one record per CDR3 protein. The table shows around 480,000 distinct CDR3 sequences, with approximately 15% occurring only once. The same sample was also studied in work on yellow fever vaccine responses in identical twins.

The sequenced sample consisted of CD4+ T cells sorted from blood. These receptors were taken from a woman between 18 and 29 years old in good health.

The chain recombines TRBV12-3 or TRBV12-4 with TRBJ2-4, with TRBD2 identical over 14 bases. The J segment lost 1 base and the V segment lost 6 bases, leaving 11 bases of the junction unmatched. This CDR3 has 19 residues. The DNA for the CDR3 is TGTGCCAGCAGGCCCGGGACTAGCGGGAGTGGGGGGGCCAAAAACATTCAGTACTTC. It specifies CASRPGTSGSGGAKNIQYF.

The rearrangement links TRBV6-5 to TRBJ2-6; the match to TRBD1 covers 8 bases. The CDR3 has 18 residues. Germline V lookup: CDR1 MNHEY, CDR2 SVGAGI. V lost 4 bases to trimming and J lost 5 bases; unmatched junction nucleotides: 13. Here the CDR3 reads CASSSLLQGTGWANVLTF. The CDR3 nucleotides are TGTGCCAGCAGTTCCCTCCTACAGGGGACAGGTTGGGCCAACGTCCTGACTTTC.

V is TRBV5-1 and J is TRBJ2-5, with 7 bases matching TRBD1. This CDR3 comprises 18 residues. The V and J ends lost 0 bases and 4 bases, in that order; junction bases with no gene match: 15. In germline, CDR1 is SGHRS, CDR2 YFSETQ. The CDR3 DNA follows: TGCGCCAGCAGCTTGGACCCCGTGGGACAGTCCAGGATAGAGACCCAGTACTTC. It codes for CASSLDPVGQSRIETQYF.